The 6 T cell receptor beta chains below all came from one sample that was sequenced in a study of cytomegalovirus exposure and HLA in healthy donors. This PCR relied on a set of 60 Vbeta primers and 13 Jbeta primers. TCRdb keeps only in-frame clones here, not all; method: immunoSEQ multiplex PCR. The sample shows roughly 87,000 clones, 70% to 80% of them seen only once. The material sequenced was PBMCs. The receptors were sampled from a woman aged 35 to 49 in good health and CMV-seropositive.

The chain is built from TRBV28 and TRBJ2-1, with 9 bases aligning to TRBD2. Germline trimming cut 6 bases from V and 0 bases from J; bases unmatched to any gene: 3. From germline, CDR1 is MDHEN and CDR2 SYDVKM. CDR3 length: 15 residues. CDR3 coding DNA: TGTGCCAGCAGCGATAGCGGGAGCTCCTACAATGAGCAGTTCTTC. Protein sequence: CASSDSGSSYNEQFF.

The gene calls are TRBV6-5 and TRBJ2-3, with 7 bases matching TRBD2. Unmatched junction bases numbered 8, after V lost 8 bases and J lost 6 bases. The CDR3 totals 13 residues. The germline V gene has CDR1 MNHEY and CDR2 SVGAGI. This CDR3 reads CASCQAGRDTQYF. The CDR3 coding sequence is TGTGCCAGCTGCCAAGCGGGAAGGGATACGCAGTATTTT.

This chain links TRBV15 with TRBJ2-5; possible D gene TRBD2, 6 bases. Trimming shortened V by 5 bases and J by 2 bases, and 15 bases separated the two germline ends. CDR3 length equals 15 residues. Germline V CDR1 and CDR2: LNHNV, YYDKDF (reference sequence). The CDR3 bases are TGTGCCACCAGCGGACTACAGTCGCTTCAAGAGACCCAGTACTTC. Translating it yields CATSGLQSLQETQYF.

The rearrangement uses TRBV12-5 and TRBJ1-1, with a weak D call TRBD1 (5 bases). The CDR3 loop spans 14 amino acids. V was trimmed by 5 bases and J by 7 bases, leaving 17 bases between them. In germline, CDR1 is LGHNT, CDR2 FRNRAP. The DNA for the CDR3 is TGTGCTAGTGGTCTCGGGGGGGGGTATGGTGAAGCTTTCTTT. This gives the protein CASGLGGGYGEAFF.

V and J are TRBV27 and TRBJ1-2; the match to TRBD1 covers 7 bases. Germline V lookup: CDR1 MNHEY, CDR2 SMNVEV (reference sequence). This CDR3 spans 14 amino acids. The junction had 8 bases not matched to a gene; V was cut back by 6 bases and J by 4 bases. The CDR3 protein is CASSTTGRSYGYTF. In DNA form, the CDR3 reads TGTGCCAGCAGCACGACAGGGAGATCCTATGGCTACACCTTC.

There are a few counts of this clone. The DNA for the CDR3 is TGTGCCAGTAGTCGTTTCGGGACAGCGAACACCGGGGAGCTGTTTTTT. Translated, it gives CASSRFGTANTGELFF. The chain has TRBV19 and TRBJ2-2, with TRBD1 matching 7 bases. V lost 5 bases to trimming and J lost 0 bases; unmatched junction nucleotides: 6. The length of the CDR3 is 16 residues. Germline V gives CDR1 LNHDA, CDR2 SQIVND (reference sequence).